This paragraph covers one T cell receptor beta chain sequence. Its antigen is still unknown. Once RNA had been extracted, it was reverse transcribed into cDNA to act as the sequencing template. Assay: immunoSEQ multiplex PCR; the TCRdb copy retains only in-frame clones and omits some. The repertoire holds about 280,000 clones, with 58% as singletons. This sample is drawn from a study of CD8+ T cells in alopecia areata. At the level of the study: Scoring of treated patients' severity used the percentage of affected scalp area.

Study-wide points: In blood and scalp, many expanded lesional clones persisted during tofacitinib.

The treatment: oral pan-JAK inhibitor, 5-10 mg twice daily. Trimming took 2 bases from V and 4 from J, leaving 12 bases between them. Per germline, CDR1 MDHEN and CDR2 SYDVKM. This CDR3 is 15 amino acids long. This TCR was recovered from a human donor with alopecia areata. The chain employs TRBV28 and TRBJ1-5; possibly TRBD1 for D (5 bases). Here the sequenced sample was CD4+ T cells sorted from blood, taken at week 24, from a patient treated with tofacitinib. The CDR3: CASSLGGRANQPQHF. CDR3 nucleotides: TGTGCCAGCAGTTTAGGGGGTAGAGCAAATCAGCCCCAGCATTTT.